Listed here are 6 T cell receptor beta chains from one sample, sequenced in a study of Tregs in tolerant kidney transplant recipients. TCRdb's table, derived via immunoSEQ multiplex PCR, lists solely in-frame clones and lacks some. The repertoire holds about 46,000 clones, with about 89% as singletons. Sequencing was performed on Tregs from blood. All receptors derive from a human donor in good health.

The V call is TRBV7-2, the J call TRBJ1-2; 7 bases agree with TRBD1. Per germline, CDR1 SGHTA and CDR2 FQGNSA. The CDR3 is 15 amino acids. The junction had 9 bases not matched to a gene; V was cut back by 3 bases and J by 5 bases. CDR3 amino acids: CASSLVTGEEYGYTF. The DNA for the CDR3 is TGTGCCAGCAGCTTGGTTACAGGGGAGGAGTATGGCTACACCTTC.

V is TRBV19 and J is TRBJ2-3; D is undetermined. This CDR3 comprises 14 residues. Germline lookup yields CDR1 LNHDA and CDR2 SQIVND (reference sequence). The V end was cut by 3 bases, the J end by 3 bases, with 10 bases between. CDR3 in amino acids: CASSIGPSTDTQYF. The DNA for the CDR3 is TGTGCCAGTAGTATTGGTCCTAGTACAGATACGCAGTATTTT.

V usage is TRBV19 and J usage is TRBJ2-3; 9 bases match TRBD2. The V segment lost 2 bases and the J segment 2 bases; nucleotides outside the gene matches: 2. Germline V gives CDR1 LNHDA, CDR2 SQIVND (reference sequence). CDR3 length: 15 residues. The chain's CDR3 is CASSILAGNTDTQYF. CDR3 coding DNA: TGTGCCAGTAGTATACTAGCGGGAAACACAGATACGCAGTATTTT.

The chain is built from TRBV7-3 and TRBJ1-1; D may be TRBD1 (5 bases). V lost 4 bases and J 6 bases, leaving 12 bases between the germline ends. The length of the CDR3 is 13 residues. Germline assignment: CDR1 SGHTA and CDR2 FQGTGA. In DNA form, the CDR3 reads TGTGCCAGCAGCTGGGGCGCCGGGTCTGAAGCTTTCTTT. Its translation is CASSWGAGSEAFF. The full variable domain, rest sourced from reference TRBV7-3 and TRBJ1-1, is GAGVSQTPSNKVTEKGKYVELRCDPISGHTALYWYRQSLGQGPEFLIYFQGTGAADDSGLPNDRFFAVRPEGSVSTLKIQRTERGDSAVYLCASSWGAGSEAFFGQGTRLTVV.

The CDR3 region is CASSMDSPRDTEAFF. In nucleotides, the CDR3 is TGTGCCAGCAGCATGGACAGCCCAAGGGACACTGAAGCTTTCTTT. This chain joins TRBV5-5 and TRBJ1-1, with D perhaps TRBD1 (6 bases). The CDR3 is 15 residues long. The V gene's germline CDR1 is SGHKS and CDR2 YYEKEE (reference sequence). V shed 4 bases and J shed 3 bases, with 16 bases lying between them. The full variable domain, with the rest looked up from reference TRBV5-5 and TRBJ1-1, is DAGVTQSPTHLIKTRGQQVTLRCSPISGHKSVSWYQQVLGQGPQFIFQYYEKEERGRGNFPDRFSARQFPNYSSELNVNALLLGDSALYLCASSMDSPRDTEAFFGQGTRLTVV.

The genes are TRBV30 and TRBJ2-2, with 9 bases aligning to TRBD1. The ends lost 5 bases at V and 9 bases at J; junction bases unmatched: 7. The CDR3 runs 13 residues. Germline assignment: CDR1 GTSNPN and CDR2 SVGIG (reference sequence). The CDR3 here is CAWAGQGSRELFF. As DNA, the CDR3 is TGTGCCTGGGCGGGACAGGGTAGCAGGGAGCTGTTTTTT.